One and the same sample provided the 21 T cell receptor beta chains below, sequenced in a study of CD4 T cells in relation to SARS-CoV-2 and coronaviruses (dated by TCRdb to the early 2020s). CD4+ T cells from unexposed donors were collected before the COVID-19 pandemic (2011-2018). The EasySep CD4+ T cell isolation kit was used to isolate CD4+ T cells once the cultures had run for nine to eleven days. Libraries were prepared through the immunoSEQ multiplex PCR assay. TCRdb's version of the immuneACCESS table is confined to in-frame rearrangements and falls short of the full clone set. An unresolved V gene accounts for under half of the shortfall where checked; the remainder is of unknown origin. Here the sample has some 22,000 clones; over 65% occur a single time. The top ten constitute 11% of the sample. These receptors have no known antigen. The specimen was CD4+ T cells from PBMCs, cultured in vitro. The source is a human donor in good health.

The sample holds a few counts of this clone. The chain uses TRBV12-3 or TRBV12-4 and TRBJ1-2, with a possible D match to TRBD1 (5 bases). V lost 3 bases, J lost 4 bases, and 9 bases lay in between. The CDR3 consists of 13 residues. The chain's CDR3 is CASSLQQAYGYTF. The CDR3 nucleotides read TGTGCCAGCAGTTTGCAACAGGCCTATGGCTACACCTTC.

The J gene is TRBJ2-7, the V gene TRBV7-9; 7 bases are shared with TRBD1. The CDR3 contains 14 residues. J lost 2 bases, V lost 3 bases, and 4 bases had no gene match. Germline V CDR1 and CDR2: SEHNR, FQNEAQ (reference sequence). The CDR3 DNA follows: TGTGCCAGCAGCTTTGACAGGGCCACCTACGAGCAGTACTTC. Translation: CASSFDRATYEQYF.

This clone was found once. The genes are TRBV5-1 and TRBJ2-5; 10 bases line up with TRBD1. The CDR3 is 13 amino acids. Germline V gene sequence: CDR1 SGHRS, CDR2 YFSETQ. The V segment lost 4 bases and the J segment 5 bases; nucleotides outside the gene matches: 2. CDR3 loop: CASSLGQGETQYF. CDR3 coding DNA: TGCGCCAGCAGCCTGGGACAGGGGGAGACCCAGTACTTC.

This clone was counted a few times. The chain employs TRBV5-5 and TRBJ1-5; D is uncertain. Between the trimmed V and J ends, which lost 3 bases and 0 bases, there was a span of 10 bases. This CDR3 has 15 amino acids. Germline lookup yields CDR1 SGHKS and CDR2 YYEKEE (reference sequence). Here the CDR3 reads CASSWAGNSNQPQHF. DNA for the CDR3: TGTGCCAGCAGCTGGGCCGGAAATAGCAATCAGCCCCAGCATTTT.

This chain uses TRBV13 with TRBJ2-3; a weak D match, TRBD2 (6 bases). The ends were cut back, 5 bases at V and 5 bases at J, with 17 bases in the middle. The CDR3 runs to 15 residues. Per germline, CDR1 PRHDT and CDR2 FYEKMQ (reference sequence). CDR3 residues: CASSPKLATVDTQYF. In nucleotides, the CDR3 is TGTGCCAGCAGCCCAAAACTAGCTACAGTAGATACGCAGTATTTT.

CDR3 sequence (DNA): TGTGCCATCAGGGACGGGACTAGCGGCTACGAGCAGTACTTC. This codes for CAIRDGTSGYEQYF. The rearrangement links TRBV10-3 to TRBJ2-7; 11 bases align to TRBD2. Germline CDR1 and CDR2: ENHRY and SYGVKD. This CDR3 spans 14 amino acids. The V and J ends lost 6 bases and 3 bases, in that order; junction bases with no gene match: 4.

CDR3 amino acids: CASSYAVYTEAFF. CDR3 nucleotides: TGTGCCAGCAGTTACGCAGTATACACTGAAGCTTTCTTT. The chain combines TRBV6-2 or TRBV6-3 with TRBJ1-1, with D unresolved. CDR1 is MNHEY, CDR2 SVGEGT, per germline. The CDR3 runs 13 residues. The V and J ends lost 2 bases and 3 bases respectively, with 7 bases between them.

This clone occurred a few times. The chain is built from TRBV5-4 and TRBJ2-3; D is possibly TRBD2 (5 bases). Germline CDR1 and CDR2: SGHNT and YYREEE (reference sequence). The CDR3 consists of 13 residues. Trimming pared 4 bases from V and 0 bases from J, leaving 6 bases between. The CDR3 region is CASSRDSTDTQYF. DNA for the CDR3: TGTGCCAGCAGCCGGGATAGCACAGATACGCAGTATTTT. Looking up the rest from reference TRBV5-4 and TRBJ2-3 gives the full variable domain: ETGVTQSPTHLIKTRGQQVTLRCSSQSGHNTVSWYQQALGQGPQFIFQYYREEENGRGNFPPRFSGLQFPNYSSELNVNALELDDSALYLCASSRDSTDTQYFGPGTRLTVL.

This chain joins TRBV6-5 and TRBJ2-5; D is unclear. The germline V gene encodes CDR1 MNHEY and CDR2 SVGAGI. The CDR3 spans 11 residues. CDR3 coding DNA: TGTGCAAGCCGGGTGAGGTGGACCCAGTACTTC. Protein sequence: CASRVRWTQYF.

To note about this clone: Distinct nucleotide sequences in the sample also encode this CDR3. CDR3 nucleotides: TGTGCCAGCAGCTTACCCTTGGGGGCCAACGTCCTGACTTTC. This translates into CASSLPLGANVLTF. The chain has TRBV7-9 and TRBJ2-6, with no clear D. The CDR3 has 14 residues. The germline V gene has CDR1 SEHNR and CDR2 FQNEAQ (reference sequence). V lost 2 bases and J lost 4, with 6 bases in between.

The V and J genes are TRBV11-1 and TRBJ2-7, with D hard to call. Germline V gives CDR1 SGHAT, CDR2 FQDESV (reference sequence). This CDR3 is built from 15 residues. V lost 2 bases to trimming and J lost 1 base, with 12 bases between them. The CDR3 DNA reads TGTGCCAGCAGCTTAATGGGGTTGGGATCCTACGAGCAGTACTTC. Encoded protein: CASSLMGLGSYEQYF.

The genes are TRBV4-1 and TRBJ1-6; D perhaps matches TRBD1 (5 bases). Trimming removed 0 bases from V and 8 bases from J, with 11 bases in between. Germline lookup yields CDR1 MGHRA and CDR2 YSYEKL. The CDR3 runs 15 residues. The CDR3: CASSQDGGLDSPLHF. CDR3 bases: TGCGCCAGCAGCCAAGACGGGGGGTTAGATTCACCCCTCCACTTT.

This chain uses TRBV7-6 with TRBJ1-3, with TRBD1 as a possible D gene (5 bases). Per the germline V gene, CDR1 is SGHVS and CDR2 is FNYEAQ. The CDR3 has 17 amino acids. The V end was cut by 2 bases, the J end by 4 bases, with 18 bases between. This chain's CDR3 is CASSLNSWGRSGNTIYF. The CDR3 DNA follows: TGTGCCAGCAGCTTAAACTCTTGGGGACGTAGCGGAAACACCATATATTTT.

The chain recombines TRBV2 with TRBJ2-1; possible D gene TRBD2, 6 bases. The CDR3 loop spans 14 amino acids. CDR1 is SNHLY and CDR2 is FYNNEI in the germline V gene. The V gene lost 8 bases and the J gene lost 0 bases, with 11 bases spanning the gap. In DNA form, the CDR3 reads TGTGCCAGCTACACTAGCCTCTCCTACAATGAGCAGTTCTTC. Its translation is CASYTSLSYNEQFF. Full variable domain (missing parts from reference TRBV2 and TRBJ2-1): EPEVTQTPSHQVTQMGQEVILRCVPISNHLYFYWYRQILGQKVEFLVSFYNNEISEKSEIFDDQFSVERPDGSNFTLKIRSTKLEDSAMYFCASYTSLSYNEQFFGPGTRLTVL.

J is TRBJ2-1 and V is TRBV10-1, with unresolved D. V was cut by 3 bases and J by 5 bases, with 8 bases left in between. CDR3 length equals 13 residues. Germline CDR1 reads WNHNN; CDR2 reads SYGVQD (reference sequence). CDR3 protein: CASSDQVNNEQFF. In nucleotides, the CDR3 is TGCGCCAGCAGTGACCAGGTGAACAATGAGCAGTTCTTC.

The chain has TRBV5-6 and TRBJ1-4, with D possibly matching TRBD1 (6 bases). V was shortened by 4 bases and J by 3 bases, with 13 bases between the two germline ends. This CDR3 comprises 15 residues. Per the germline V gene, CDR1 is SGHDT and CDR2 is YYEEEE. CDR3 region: CASSDQTGSNEKLFF. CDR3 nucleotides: TGTGCCAGCAGCGATCAGACAGGATCTAATGAAAAACTGTTTTTT.

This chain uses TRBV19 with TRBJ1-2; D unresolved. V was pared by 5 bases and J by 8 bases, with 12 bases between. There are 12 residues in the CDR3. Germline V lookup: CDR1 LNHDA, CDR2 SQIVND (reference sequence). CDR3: CASSVETAGYTF. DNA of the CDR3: TGTGCCAGTAGTGTCGAGACCGCAGGCTACACCTTC. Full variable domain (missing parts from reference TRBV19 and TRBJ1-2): DGGITQSPKYLFRKEGQNVTLSCEQNLNHDAMYWYRQDPGQGLRLIYYSQIVNDFQKGDIAEGYSVSREKKESFPLTVTSAQKNPTAFYLCASSVETAGYTFGSGTRLTVV.

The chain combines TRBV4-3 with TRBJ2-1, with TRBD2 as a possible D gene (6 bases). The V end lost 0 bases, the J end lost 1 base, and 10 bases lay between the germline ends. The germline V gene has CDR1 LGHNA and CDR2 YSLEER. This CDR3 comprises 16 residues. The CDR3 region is CASSQEPAGSYNEQFF. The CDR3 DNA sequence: TGCGCCAGCAGCCAAGAACCAGCGGGTTCCTACAATGAGCAGTTCTTC.

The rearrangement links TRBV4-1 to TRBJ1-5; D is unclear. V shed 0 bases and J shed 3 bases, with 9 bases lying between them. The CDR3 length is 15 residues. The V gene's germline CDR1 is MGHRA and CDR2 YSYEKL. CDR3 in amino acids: CASSQERLINQPQHF. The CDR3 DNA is TGCGCCAGCAGCCAAGAAAGGCTGATCAATCAGCCCCAGCATTTT.

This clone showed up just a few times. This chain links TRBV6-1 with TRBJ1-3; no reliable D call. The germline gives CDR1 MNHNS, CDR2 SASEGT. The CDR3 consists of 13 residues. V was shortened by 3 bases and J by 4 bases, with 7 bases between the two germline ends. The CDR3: CASSEEQGNTIYF. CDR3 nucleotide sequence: TGTGCCAGCAGTGAGGAACAGGGAAACACCATATATTTT.

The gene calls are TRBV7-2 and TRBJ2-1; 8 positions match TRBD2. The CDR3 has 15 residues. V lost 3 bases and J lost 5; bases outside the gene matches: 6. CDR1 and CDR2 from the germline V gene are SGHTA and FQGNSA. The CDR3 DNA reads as TGTGCCAGCAGCTTCGAGGGACTAGAGAACAATGAGCAGTTCTTC. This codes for CASSFEGLENNEQFF.